This T cell receptor (beta chain) was recorded in a study of persistence of HIV-infected CD4 T cells. At the level of the study: Up to about 200 mL blood was drawn at multiple time points; two donors had single-time leukapheresis.

The immunoSEQ assay was version 4, run in survey mode. The assay was immunoSEQ multiplex PCR, and TCRdb's table has in-frame clones only and misses some. The data show 45,000 to 55,000 clones, 75% to 85% seen once. Cells were stimulated with CMV-infected fibroblast lysates at approximately 10 ug/mL. CD40L-negative CD69-negative CD45RO-high memory CD4+ T cells were sorted as populations depleted of antigen-responding cells. Plasma HIV-1 RNA stayed below 50 copies/mL for at least 4 years. Looked up from germline, CDR1 is LNHDA and CDR2 is SQIVND (reference sequence). J lost 0 bases, V lost 2 bases, and 5 bases had no gene match. This CDR3 has 16 residues. Worth noting for this clone: The antigen remains unidentified.

The V call is TRBV19, the J call TRBJ2-7; 9 bases are a match to TRBD1. The receptor comes from an adult man with HIV who was CMV-seropositive. The material sequenced was CD4+ T cells sorted from PBMCs after approximately 20-hour stimulation, taken from a patient who received antiretroviral therapy. The CDR3 spells CASSISGTGSSYEQYF. Here the CDR3 DNA reads TGTGCCAGTAGTATATCGGGGACAGGGAGCTCCTACGAGCAGTACTTC.